These T cell receptor beta chains were read from a single sample in a study of human T cells and chemical hapten exposure. TCRdb called the RACE reads again in MiXCR, with one record for every CDR3 protein. The repertoire holds 250,000 or so distinct CDR3 sequences, with almost 8% as singletons. The sample was whole blood, taken in connection with sensitization to the hapten diphenylcyclopropenone (DPC). All receptors come from a young man with alopecia areata. Some clones in this sample may be carry-over from other donors' samples. Each CDR3 is given with its conserved first and last residue. D genes are given only for firm matches. Size is stated for part of the rows, as once, few or many counts, or as a class when the clone is expanded.

d_call	cdr3_length	j_call	clone_size	v_call	cdr3_nt	cdr3_aa
TRBD1	13	TRBJ1-3	many	TRBV20-1	TGCAGTGCTGCGGACAGGGCTGGAAACACCATATATTTT	CSAADRAGNTIYF
TRBD1	16	TRBJ1-2	.	TRBV10-3	TGTGCCATCAGTGCCACCGGGACAGGGGACCATGTCGGCTACACCTTC	CAISATGTGDHVGYTF
TRBD1	14	TRBJ1-5	few	TRBV5-4	TGTGCCAGCAGCGGGGGGACAGACAATCAGCCCCAGCATTTT	CASSGGTDNQPQHF
.	15	TRBJ2-3	.	TRBV5-6	TGTGCCAGCAGCTTGTTGCAGGGGGGGACAGATACGCAGTATTTT	CASSLLQGGTDTQYF
.	11	TRBJ1-1	many	TRBV28	TGTGCCAGCACTACGGACGTGGGAGCTTTCTTT	CASTTDVGAFF
.	15	TRBJ2-2	few	TRBV2	TGTGCCAGCAGTGAGAGGTTAGGGAGTACCGGGGAGCTGTTTTTT	CASSERLGSTGELFF
TRBD1	15	TRBJ2-3	few	TRBV10-2	TGCGCCAGCTCCCCAAGGGGGCTATCCGCAGATACGCAGTATTTT	CASSPRGLSADTQYF
.	13	TRBJ1-2	many	TRBV20-1	TGCAGTGCTAGCGGGCGGACCCCCGGTGGCTACACCTTC	CSASGRTPGGYTF
TRBD2	16	TRBJ2-3	many	TRBV24-1	TGTGCCACCAGTGTAGGGAGCGGGGGCCACACAGATACGCAGTATTTT	CATSVGSGGHTDTQYF
.	15	TRBJ1-5	few	TRBV5-1	TGCGCCAGCAGCCTGAGGGGACACAGCAATCAGCCCCAGCATTTT	CASSLRGHSNQPQHF
TRBD1	17	TRBJ2-1	.	TRBV5-1	TGCGCCAGCAGCTTCCGGACAGGACTTAGCTCCTACAATGAGCAGTTCTTC	CASSFRTGLSSYNEQFF
.	15	TRBJ2-3	few	TRBV28	TGTGCCAGCACCCTTTATGCGTCCATTCTAGATACGCAGTATTTT	CASTLYASILDTQYF
.	15	TRBJ1-1	.	TRBV7-9	TGTGCCAGCAGCTTAGCGCGCACAGGGTACGGTGAAGCTTTCTTT	CASSLARTGYGEAFF
.	14	TRBJ1-2	many	TRBV29-1	TGCAGCGTGGATCGAAGTGGGGCCGACTATGGCTACACCTTC	CSVDRSGADYGYTF
TRBD1	15	TRBJ2-7	many	TRBV11-2	TGTGCCAGCAGCTTAATGGGACAGGGGGCTTACGAGCAGTACTTC	CASSLMGQGAYEQYF
.	13	TRBJ1-2	few	TRBV6-5	TGTGCCAGCAGTCCTCTAAACAGAGACGGCTACACCTTC	CASSPLNRDGYTF
.	14	TRBJ1-1	.	TRBV7-2	TGTGCCAGCAGCTTCCGTTGGGGGGTCACTGAAGCTTTCTTT	CASSFRWGVTEAFF
.	11	TRBJ1-4	.	TRBV12-3/TRBV12-4	TGTGCCAGCAGTTTAAAGGAAAAACTGTTTTTT	CASSLKEKLFF
.	15	TRBJ1-1	.	TRBV7-2	TGTGCCAGCAGCTTAGTGTACCGGAGGGGGACTGAAGCTTTCTTT	CASSLVYRRGTEAFF
.	12	TRBJ2-7	few	TRBV25-1	TGTGCCAGCAGCCCAGGCTTCTACGAGCAGTACTTC	CASSPGFYEQYF
TRBD2	16	TRBJ2-3	many	TRBV7-9	TGTGCCAGCAGCTTAAGAGCGGGAGGATTCACAGATACGCAGTATTTT	CASSLRAGGFTDTQYF
.	13	TRBJ1-1	.	TRBV7-8	TGTGCCAGCAGCCGAAAACAGGACACTGAAGCTTTCTTT	CASSRKQDTEAFF
TRBD2	14	TRBJ2-3	many	TRBV6-4	TGTGCCAGCAGTGAGACTAGCCCCGCAGATACGCAGTATTTT	CASSETSPADTQYF